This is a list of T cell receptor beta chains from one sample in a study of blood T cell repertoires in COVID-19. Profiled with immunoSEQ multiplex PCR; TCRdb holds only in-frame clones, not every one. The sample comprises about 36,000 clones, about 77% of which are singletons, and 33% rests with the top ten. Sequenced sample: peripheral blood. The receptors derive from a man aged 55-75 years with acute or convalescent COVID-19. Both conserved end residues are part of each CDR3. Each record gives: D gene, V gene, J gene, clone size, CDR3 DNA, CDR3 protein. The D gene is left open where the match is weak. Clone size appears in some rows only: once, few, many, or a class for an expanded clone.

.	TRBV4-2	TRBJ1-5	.	TGTGCCAGCAGCCAAGATTCTGGGCAGGGACTAGGGAATCGCAATCAGCCCCAGCATTTT	CASSQDSGQGLGNRNQPQHF
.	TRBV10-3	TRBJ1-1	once	TGTGCCATCAGTGAGATTGGAGGCATGAACACTGAAGCTTTCTTT	CAISEIGGMNTEAFF
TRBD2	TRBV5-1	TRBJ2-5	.	TGCGCCAGCAGCGCCGCCGGACTAGCGGGAGGTGGGGAGACCCAGTACTTC	CASSAAGLAGGGETQYF
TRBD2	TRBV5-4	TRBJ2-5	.	TGTGCCAGCAGCCGACTAGCGGGAGGGTGGAAAAAAGAGACCCAGTACTTC	CASSRLAGGWKKETQYF
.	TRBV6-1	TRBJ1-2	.	TGTGCCAGCAGTGAAAGGCAGAGGCATGGCTACACCTTC	CASSERQRHGYTF
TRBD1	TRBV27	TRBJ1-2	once	TGTGCCAGCAGTTTAGGGGATCCAACAGGGGTTGGCTACACCTTC	CASSLGDPTGVGYTF
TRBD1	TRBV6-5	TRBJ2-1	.	TGTGCCAGCAGTTATTTACAGGGGGCGGGCAATGAGCAGTTCTTC	CASSYLQGAGNEQFF
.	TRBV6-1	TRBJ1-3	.	TGTGCCAGCAGTGAAGAGCGGGGATACTCTGGAAACACCATATATTTT	CASSEERGYSGNTIYF
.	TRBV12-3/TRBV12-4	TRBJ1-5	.	TGTGCCAGCAGTTTATCCGAACAACAGCCCCAGCATTTT	CASSLSEQQPQHF
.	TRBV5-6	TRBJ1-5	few	TGTGCCAGCAGCTTGGAGGGCCAGGGCGGTCAGCCCCAGCATTTT	CASSLEGQGGQPQHF
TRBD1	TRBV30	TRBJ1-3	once	TGTGTCTGGAGTGTCAAGGACAGGGGTTTCGGAGGAAACACCATATATTTT	CVWSVKDRGFGGNTIYF
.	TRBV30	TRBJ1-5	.	TGTGCCTGGGGCAGGGGAGGGGGAAATCAGCCCCAGCATTTT	CAWGRGGGNQPQHF
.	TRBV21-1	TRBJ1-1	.	TGTGCCAGCAGCACCGGACAGGGGGCCACTGAAGCTTTCTTT	CASSTGQGATEAFF
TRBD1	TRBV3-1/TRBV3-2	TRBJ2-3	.	TGTGCCAGCAGCCAGACAGGGGGTGAGACAGATACGCAGTATTTT	CASSQTGGETDTQYF
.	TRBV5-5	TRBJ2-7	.	TGTGCCAGCAGGTTCGGAGGGACCTACGAGCAGTACTTC	CASRFGGTYEQYF
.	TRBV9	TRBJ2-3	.	TGTGCCAGCAGCAAGGCAGCGAGCACAGATACGCAGTATTTT	CASSKAASTDTQYF
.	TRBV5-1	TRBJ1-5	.	TGCGCCAGCAGCTTTTCAGGTGGGGAGCAGCCCCAGCATTTT	CASSFSGGEQPQHF
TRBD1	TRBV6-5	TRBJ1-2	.	TGTGCCAGTACAGACAGGGATCACTATGGCTACACCTTC	CASTDRDHYGYTF
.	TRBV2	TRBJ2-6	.	TGTGCCAGCAGCCTCTGGACAGCTGGGGCCAACGTCCTGACTTTC	CASSLWTAGANVLTF
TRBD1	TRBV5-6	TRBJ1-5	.	TGTGCCAGCAGCAAGCGACAGGGTTCCAATCAGCCCCAGCATTTT	CASSKRQGSNQPQHF
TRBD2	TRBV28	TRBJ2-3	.	TGTGCCAGCAGTTTGAGAGCGGGAGGTCCTGCAGATACGCAGTATTTT	CASSLRAGGPADTQYF